These 17 T cell receptor beta chains were sequenced from one sample in a study of T-cell reconstitution after alpha-beta-depleted transplantation in children. TCRbeta library construction was performed incorporating unique molecular identifiers. TCRdb re-called the PCR reads through MiXCR, storing one row per CDR3 protein. The table includes hundreds of thousands of distinct CDR3 sequences, roughly 15% detected once. The source was PBMCs, mostly from graft donor cells, collected 360 days after TCRalphabeta/CD19-depleted stem cell transplant. The receptors were sampled from a male patient aged 10 to 17 who had a stem cell transplant for acute lymphoblastic leukemia, so the T cells may come from the graft donor.

This clonotype has just a few counts. The chain employs TRBV20-1 and TRBJ2-1, with 7 bases aligning to TRBD1. Germline V gene data show CDR1 as DFQATT and CDR2 as SNEGSKA (reference sequence). The CDR3 loop spans 11 amino acids. V was clipped by 6 bases and J by 7 bases; unmatched bases: 3. The chain's CDR3 is CSATRGNEQFF. DNA of the CDR3: TGCAGTGCCACCAGGGGGAATGAGCAGTTCTTC.

This clonotype was seen repeatedly, ten times or more. The chain joins TRBV29-1 to TRBJ2-2; possibly TRBD1 for D (6 bases). CDR1 SQVTM and CDR2 ANQGSEA come from the germline V gene. Deletions cut 3 bases from V and 1 base from J, with 9 bases between. The CDR3 length is 14 residues. In DNA form, the CDR3 reads TGCAGCGTTGATCGCAGGGGGAACACCGGGGAGCTGTTTTTT. Residues: CSVDRRGNTGELFF.

The V call is TRBV6-6, the J call TRBJ2-3, with TRBD2 matching 9 bases. V lost 5 bases to trimming and J lost 2 bases; unmatched junction nucleotides: 11. The CDR3 extends over 17 amino acids. Germline V gene data show CDR1 as MNHNY and CDR2 as SVGAGI (reference sequence). The CDR3 DNA reads TGTGCCAGCAGTCACCCCTTGAGCGGGAGGAACACAGATACGCAGTATTTT. It yields the protein CASSHPLSGRNTDTQYF.

The chain employs TRBV7-9 and TRBJ2-7; either TRBD1 or TRBD2 may fit D (5 bases each). This CDR3 has 14 residues. Germline lookup yields CDR1 SEHNR and CDR2 FQNEAQ (reference sequence). The V and J ends lost 5 bases and 2 bases respectively, with 13 bases between them. The CDR3, as DNA: TGTGCCAGCAGCCTACGGGACGCCGCCTACGAGCAGTACTTC. Amino acid sequence: CASSLRDAAYEQYF.

This clonotype was recorded a few times. The chain employs TRBV12-5 and TRBJ1-2, with unresolved D. Per germline, CDR1 LGHNT and CDR2 FRNRAP. This CDR3 has 16 residues. The germline V and J ends were trimmed by 0 bases and 7 bases, with 18 bases remaining between them. The CDR3 nucleotides read TGTGCTAGTGGTTTGGTAGCAGGAGGATATGGTCCTGGCTACACCTTC. Amino acid sequence: CASGLVAGGYGPGYTF.

This clonotype showed up just a few times. The chain combines TRBV12-3 or TRBV12-4 with TRBJ2-7, with 7 bases matching TRBD2. This CDR3 has 16 residues. Trimming removed 3 bases from V and 4 bases from J; junction bases left unmatched: 12. CDR3 protein: CASSLWGLQMEYEQYF. The CDR3 bases are TGTGCCAGCAGTTTGTGGGGACTACAGATGGAATACGAGCAGTACTTC.

The CDR3 is CASSWEGGDPGELFF. CDR3 nucleotides: TGTGCCAGCAGCTGGGAGGGCGGGGACCCCGGGGAGCTGTTTTTT. The V gene is TRBV5-5, the J gene TRBJ2-2, with 7 nucleotides matching TRBD2. Trimming cost V 3 bases and J 6 bases; bases outside gene matches: 8. The CDR3 length is 15 residues. Germline V gives CDR1 SGHKS, CDR2 YYEKEE (reference sequence).

This clonotype was seen at least ten times. V and J are TRBV27 and TRBJ2-5, with 7 bases fitting TRBD1. The germline gives CDR1 MNHEY, CDR2 SMNVEV (reference sequence). Trimming at V came to 2 bases and at J to 2 bases, leaving 2 bases not matched to a gene. This CDR3 has 14 amino acids. The CDR3 sequence is CASSLLGQQETQYF. The CDR3 DNA follows: TGTGCCAGCAGTTTACTGGGACAGCAAGAGACCCAGTACTTC.

The chain couples TRBV7-8 to TRBJ2-1, with D hard to call. This CDR3 spans 15 amino acids. Germline CDR1 is SGHVS and CDR2 is FQNEAQ. V lost 4 bases and J 4 bases, leaving 14 bases between the germline ends. CDR3 in DNA: TGTGCCAGCAGCTCTCCGGACGGGCTATACAATGAGCAGTTCTTC. Its translation: CASSSPDGLYNEQFF.

This clonotype was seen a handful of times. The V call is TRBV30, the J call TRBJ1-2; the D is unclear. This CDR3 spans 12 amino acids. Germline CDR1 is GTSNPN and CDR2 is SVGIG (reference sequence). Trimming removed 3 bases from V and 7 bases from J, with 12 bases in between. The CDR3 region has the DNA TGTGCCTGGAGCCCAAGTCAAGCTGGCTACACCTTC. Protein product: CAWSPSQAGYTF.

In this sample, this clonotype turned up many times. This chain links TRBV29-1 with TRBJ2-1; tentative D call: TRBD1 (5 bases). The ends were cut back, 5 bases at V and 7 bases at J, with 15 bases in the middle. Per germline, CDR1 SQVTM and CDR2 ANQGSEA. The CDR3 consists of 13 residues. The CDR3 DNA is TGCAGCGTTAGAAACAGGTTATTGAATGAGCAGTTCTTC. It specifies CSVRNRLLNEQFF.

This clonotype came up a few times. This rearrangement joins TRBV5-1 to TRBJ2-1; D is perhaps TRBD1 (6 bases). V was cut by 0 bases and J by 4 bases, with 17 bases left in between. The CDR3 runs to 17 residues. CDR1 SGHRS and CDR2 YFSETQ come from the germline V gene. CDR3 in amino acids: CASSLVLVDSLYNEQFF. The CDR3 DNA sequence: TGCGCCAGCAGCTTGGTATTAGTGGACAGCCTTTACAATGAGCAGTTCTTC.

This clonotype was counted only a few times. This rearrangement joins TRBV2 to TRBJ2-1; D unresolved. Trimming left V 6 bases short and J 6 bases short, with 24 bases between. This CDR3 region has 17 residues. Germline CDR1 is SNHLY and CDR2 is FYNNEI. The CDR3 nucleotides are TGTGCCAGCAGCCCCGAGGACGGCGTGGTATACATCAATGAGCAGTTCTTC. Translated, it gives CASSPEDGVVYINEQFF. Supplemented by reference TRBV2 and TRBJ2-1, the full variable domain reads EPEVTQTPSHQVTQMGQEVILRCVPISNHLYFYWYRQILGQKVEFLVSFYNNEISEKSEIFDDQFSVERPDGSNFTLKIRSTKLEDSAMYFCASSPEDGVVYINEQFFGPGTRLTVL.

V usage is TRBV27 and J usage is TRBJ2-6, with D perhaps being TRBD1 or TRBD2 (5 bases each). The CDR3 spans 15 residues. Between the trimmed V and J ends, which lost 5 bases and 2 bases, there was a span of 10 bases. Germline CDR1 and CDR2: MNHEY and SMNVEV (reference sequence). This chain's CDR3 is CASSPRGAGANVLTF. The CDR3 nucleotides read TGTGCCAGCAGTCCTAGAGGGGCTGGGGCCAACGTCCTGACTTTC.

V is TRBV6-5 and J is TRBJ2-7; 9 bases agree with TRBD2. This CDR3 comprises 16 residues. V was pared by 2 bases and J by 2 bases, with 7 bases of the junction left unmatched. Germline CDR1 and CDR2: MNHEY and SVGAGI. CDR3 region: CASSYTLAGRPYEQYF. In DNA, the CDR3 is TGTGCCAGCAGTTACACACTAGCGGGTCGACCCTACGAGCAGTACTTC.

The rearrangement joins TRBV3-1 to TRBJ2-3; TRBD2 matches at 8 bases. Unmatched junction bases numbered 5, after V lost 1 base and J lost 5 bases. The CDR3 has 15 residues. Germline V gives CDR1 LGHDT, CDR2 YNNKEL (reference sequence). CDR3 sequence (DNA): TGTGCCAGCAGCCAAGTGGCGGGAGGTGAAGATACGCAGTATTTT. Its protein product is CASSQVAGGEDTQYF.

This clonotype showed up just once. The V gene is TRBV6-1, the J gene TRBJ2-2; D could derive from TRBD1 or TRBD2 (5 bases each). The germline CDR1 and CDR2 sequences are MNHNS and SASEGT. V lost 5 bases and J 1 base, leaving 14 bases between the germline ends. This CDR3 has 16 amino acids. CDR3 in amino acids: CASSPRDLRNTGELFF. The CDR3 nucleotides are TGTGCCAGCAGTCCCCGGGACCTACGGAACACCGGGGAGCTGTTTTTT.